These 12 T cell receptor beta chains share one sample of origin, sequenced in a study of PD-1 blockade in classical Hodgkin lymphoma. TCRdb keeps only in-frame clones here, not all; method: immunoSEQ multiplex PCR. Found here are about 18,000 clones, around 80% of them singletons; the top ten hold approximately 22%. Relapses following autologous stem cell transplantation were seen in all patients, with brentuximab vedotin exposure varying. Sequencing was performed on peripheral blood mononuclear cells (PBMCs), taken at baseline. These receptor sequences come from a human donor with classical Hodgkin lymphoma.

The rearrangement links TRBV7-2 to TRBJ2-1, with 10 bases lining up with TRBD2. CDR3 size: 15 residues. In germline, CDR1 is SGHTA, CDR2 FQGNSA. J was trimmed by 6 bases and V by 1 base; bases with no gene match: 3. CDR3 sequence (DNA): TGTGCCAGCAGCTTAGAGAGGACTAGCGGCAATGAGCAGTTCTTC. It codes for CASSLERTSGNEQFF.

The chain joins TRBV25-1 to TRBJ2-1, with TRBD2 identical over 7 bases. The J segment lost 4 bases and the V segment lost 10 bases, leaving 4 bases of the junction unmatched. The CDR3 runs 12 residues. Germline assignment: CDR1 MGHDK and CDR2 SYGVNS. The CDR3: CAIGGTYNEQFF. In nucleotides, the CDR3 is TGTGCCATCGGGGGGACGTACAATGAGCAGTTCTTC.

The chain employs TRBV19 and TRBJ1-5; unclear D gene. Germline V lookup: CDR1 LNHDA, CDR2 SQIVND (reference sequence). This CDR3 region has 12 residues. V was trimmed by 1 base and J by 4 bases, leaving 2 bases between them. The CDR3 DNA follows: TGTGCCAGTAGTATAGGGAATCAGCCCCAGCATTTT. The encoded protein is CASSIGNQPQHF.

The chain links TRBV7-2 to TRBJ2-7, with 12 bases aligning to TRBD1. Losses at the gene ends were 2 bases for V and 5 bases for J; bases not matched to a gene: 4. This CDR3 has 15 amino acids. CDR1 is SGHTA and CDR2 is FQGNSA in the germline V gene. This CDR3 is CASSLQGTGGHEQYF. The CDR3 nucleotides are TGTGCCAGCAGCTTACAGGGGACAGGGGGCCACGAGCAGTACTTC.

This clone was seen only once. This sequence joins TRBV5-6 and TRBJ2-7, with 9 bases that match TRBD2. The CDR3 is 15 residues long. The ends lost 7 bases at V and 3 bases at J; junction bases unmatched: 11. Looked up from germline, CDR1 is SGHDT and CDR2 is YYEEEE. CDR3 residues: CASRERGRVYYEQYF. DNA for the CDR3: TGTGCCAGCCGGGAGCGCGGGAGGGTCTACTACGAGCAGTACTTC.

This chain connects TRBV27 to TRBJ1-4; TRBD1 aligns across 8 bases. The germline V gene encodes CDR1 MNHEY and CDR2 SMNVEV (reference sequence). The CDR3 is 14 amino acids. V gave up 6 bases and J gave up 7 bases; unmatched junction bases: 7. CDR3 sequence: CASSRGREPEKLFF. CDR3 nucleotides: TGTGCCAGCAGCAGGGGGCGCGAGCCTGAAAAACTGTTTTTT.

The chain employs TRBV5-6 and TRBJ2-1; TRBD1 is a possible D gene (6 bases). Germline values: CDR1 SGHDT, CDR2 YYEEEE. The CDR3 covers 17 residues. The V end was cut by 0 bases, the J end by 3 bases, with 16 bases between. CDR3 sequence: CASSLAWAGADYNEQFF. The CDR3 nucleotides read TGTGCCAGCAGCTTGGCCTGGGCAGGGGCAGACTACAATGAGCAGTTCTTC.

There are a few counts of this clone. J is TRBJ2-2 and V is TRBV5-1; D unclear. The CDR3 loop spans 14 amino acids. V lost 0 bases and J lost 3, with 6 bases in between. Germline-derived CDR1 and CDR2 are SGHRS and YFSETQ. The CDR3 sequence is CASSLAAYTGELFF. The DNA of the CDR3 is TGCGCCAGCAGCTTGGCGGCGTACACCGGGGAGCTGTTTTTT. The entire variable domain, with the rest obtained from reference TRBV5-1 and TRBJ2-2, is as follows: KAGVTQTPRYLIKTRGQQVTLSCSPISGHRSVSWYQQTPGQGLQFLFEYFSETQRNKGNFPGRFSGRQFSNSRSEMNVSTLELGDSALYLCASSLAAYTGELFFGEGSRLTVL.

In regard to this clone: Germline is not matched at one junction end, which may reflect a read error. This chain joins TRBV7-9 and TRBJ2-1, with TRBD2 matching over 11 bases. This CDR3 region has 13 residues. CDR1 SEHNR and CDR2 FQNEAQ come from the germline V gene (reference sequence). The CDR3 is CASSLAGGNEQFF. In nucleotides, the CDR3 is TGTGCCAGCAGCCTAGCGGGAGGAAATGAGCAGTTCTTC.

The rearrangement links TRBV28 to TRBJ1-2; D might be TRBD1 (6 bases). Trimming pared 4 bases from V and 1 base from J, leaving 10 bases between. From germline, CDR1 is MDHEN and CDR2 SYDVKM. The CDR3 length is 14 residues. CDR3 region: CASSYYRDNYGYTF. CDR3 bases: TGTGCCAGCAGTTATTACAGGGATAACTATGGCTACACCTTC.

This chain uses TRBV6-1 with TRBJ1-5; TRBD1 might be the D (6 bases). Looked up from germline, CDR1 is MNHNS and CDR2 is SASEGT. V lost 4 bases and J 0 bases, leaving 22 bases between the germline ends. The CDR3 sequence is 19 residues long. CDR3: CASSGPTGPQFYSNQPQHF. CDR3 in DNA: TGTGCCAGCAGTGGCCCGACAGGACCTCAATTTTATAGCAATCAGCCCCAGCATTTT.

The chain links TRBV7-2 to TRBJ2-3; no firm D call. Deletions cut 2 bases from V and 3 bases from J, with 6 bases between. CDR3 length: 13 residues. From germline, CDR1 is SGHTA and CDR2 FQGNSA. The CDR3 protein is CASSLLRTDTQYF. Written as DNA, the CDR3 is TGTGCCAGCAGCTTATTGCGGACAGATACGCAGTATTTT.